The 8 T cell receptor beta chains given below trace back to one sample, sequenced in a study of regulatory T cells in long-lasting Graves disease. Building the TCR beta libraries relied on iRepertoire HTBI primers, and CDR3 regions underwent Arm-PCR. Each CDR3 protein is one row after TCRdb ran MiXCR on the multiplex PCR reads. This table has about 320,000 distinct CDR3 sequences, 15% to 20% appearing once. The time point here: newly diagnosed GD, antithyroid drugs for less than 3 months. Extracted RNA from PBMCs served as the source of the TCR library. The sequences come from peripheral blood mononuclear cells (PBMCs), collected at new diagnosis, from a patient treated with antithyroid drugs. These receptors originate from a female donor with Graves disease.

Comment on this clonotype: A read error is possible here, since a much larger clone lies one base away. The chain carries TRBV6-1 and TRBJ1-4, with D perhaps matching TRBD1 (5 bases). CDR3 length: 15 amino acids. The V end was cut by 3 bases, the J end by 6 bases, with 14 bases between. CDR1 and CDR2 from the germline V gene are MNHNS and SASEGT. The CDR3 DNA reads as TGTGCCAGCAGTGAGGACATGGGGAGTCATGAAAAACTGTTTTTT. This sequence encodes CASSEDMGSHEKLFF.

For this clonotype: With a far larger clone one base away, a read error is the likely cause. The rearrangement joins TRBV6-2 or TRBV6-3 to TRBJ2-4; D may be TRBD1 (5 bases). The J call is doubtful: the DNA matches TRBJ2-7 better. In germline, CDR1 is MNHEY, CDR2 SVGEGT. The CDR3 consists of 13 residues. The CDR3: CVSSLGQGYEQYF. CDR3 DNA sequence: TGTGTCAGCAGTTTGGGCCAGGGTTACGAGCAGTACTTC.

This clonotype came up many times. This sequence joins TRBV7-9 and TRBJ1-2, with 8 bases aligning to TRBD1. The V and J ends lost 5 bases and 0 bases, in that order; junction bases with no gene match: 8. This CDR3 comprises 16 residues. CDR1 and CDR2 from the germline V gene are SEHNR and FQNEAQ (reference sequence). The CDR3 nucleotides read TGTGCCAGCAGCCCATACCTACAGGGGGCTAACTATGGCTACACCTTC. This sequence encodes CASSPYLQGANYGYTF.

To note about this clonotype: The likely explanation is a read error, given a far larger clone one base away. The CDR3 loop is CASSEKRERRPQHF. CDR3 nucleotides: TGTGCCAGCAGTGAAAAGAGGGAGCGCCGGCCCCAGCATTTT. The V gene is TRBV12-3 or TRBV12-4, the J gene TRBJ1-5; D remains unclear. The CDR3 contains 14 residues. V lost 5 bases to trimming and J lost 9 bases, with 17 bases between them.

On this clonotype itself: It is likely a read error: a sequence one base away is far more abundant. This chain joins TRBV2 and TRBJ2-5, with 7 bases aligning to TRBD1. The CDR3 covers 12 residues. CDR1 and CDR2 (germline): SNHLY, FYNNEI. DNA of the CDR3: TGTGCCAGCGGACAGGCCCAAGAGGCCCAGTACTTC. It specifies CASGQAQEAQYF. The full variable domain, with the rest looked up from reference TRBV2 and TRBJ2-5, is EPEVTQTPSHQVTQMGQEVILRCVPISNHLYFYWYRQILGQKVEFLVSFYNNEISEKSEIFDDQFSVERPDGSNFTLKIRSTKLEDSAMYFCASGQAQEAQYFGPGTRLLVL.

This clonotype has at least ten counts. This CDR3 is CASSLWSQGGNEQFF. The DNA of the CDR3 is TGTGCCAGCAGCTTATGGTCACAGGGGGGCAATGAGCAGTTCTTC. The genes are TRBV11-3 and TRBJ2-1, with 8 bases identical to TRBD1. The length of the CDR3 is 15 residues. After removal of 2 bases from V and 6 bases from J, the junction contained 6 bases not matched to a gene. Germline values: CDR1 SGHNT, CDR2 YENEEA.

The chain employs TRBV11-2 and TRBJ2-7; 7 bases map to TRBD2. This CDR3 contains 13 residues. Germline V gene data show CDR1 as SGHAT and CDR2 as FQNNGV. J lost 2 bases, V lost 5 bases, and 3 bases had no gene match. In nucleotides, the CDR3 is TGTGCCAGCAGCGGGGGGAGGGCCTACGAGCAGTACTTC. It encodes CASSGGRAYEQYF.

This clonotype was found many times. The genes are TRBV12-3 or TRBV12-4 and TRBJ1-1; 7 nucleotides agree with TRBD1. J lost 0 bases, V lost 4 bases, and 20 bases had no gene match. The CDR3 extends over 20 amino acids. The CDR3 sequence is CASSSTQWVTGRDVNTEAFF. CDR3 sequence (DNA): TGTGCCAGCAGTTCAACCCAGTGGGTGACAGGGAGGGATGTGAACACTGAAGCTTTCTTT.